One sample yielded the 21 T cell receptor beta chains listed below, sequenced in a study of cytomegalovirus exposure and HLA in healthy donors. Primers for the PCR totalled 60 Vbeta and 13 Jbeta. The protocol was immunoSEQ multiplex PCR, while the TCRdb copy is restricted to in-frame clones and leaves out a portion. This table holds over 100,000 clones, roughly four fifths found once. The sample comprised PBMCs. These receptors were taken from a man in his thirties or forties in good health and CMV-seropositive.

V and J are TRBV29-1 and TRBJ2-7; D is possibly TRBD1 (6 bases). Germline values: CDR1 SQVTM, CDR2 ANQGSEA. This CDR3 is built from 14 residues. The V end lost 7 bases, the J end lost 2 bases, and 18 bases lay between the germline ends. CDR3 sequence reads: CSATGTIPTYEQYF. CDR3 coding DNA: TGCAGCGCCACCGGGACAATCCCGACCTACGAGCAGTACTTC.

The chain recombines TRBV9 with TRBJ1-4, with 8 bases fitting TRBD1. The germline V gene has CDR1 SGDLS and CDR2 YYNGEE. The V segment lost 3 bases and the J segment 8 bases; nucleotides outside the gene matches: 6. This CDR3 contains 14 residues. This CDR3 is CASSDGQGPEKLFF. DNA of the CDR3: TGTGCCAGCAGCGACGGACAGGGTCCGGAAAAACTGTTTTTT.

The chain links TRBV10-3 to TRBJ2-1, with 11 bases identical to TRBD1. The CDR3 sequence is 20 residues long. V lost 7 bases, J lost 1 base, and 18 bases stayed unmatched. CDR1 and CDR2 (germline): ENHRY, SYGVKD. The CDR3 coding sequence is TGTGCCATCAACGAGACTAATGGACAGGGGGCGTCGAGGTCCTACAATGAGCAGTTCTTC. Encoded protein: CAINETNGQGASRSYNEQFF.

V gene TRBV5-1 combines with J gene TRBJ1-2, with D unresolved. The germline CDR1 and CDR2 sequences are SGHRS and YFSETQ. CDR3 length: 14 residues. Trimming took 1 base from V and 6 from J, leaving 13 bases between them. CDR3 in amino acids: CASSLYSVSDGYTF. CDR3 bases: TGCGCCAGCAGCTTGTACTCGGTTTCGGATGGCTACACCTTC. Drawing the rest from reference TRBV5-1 and TRBJ1-2, the complete variable domain is KAGVTQTPRYLIKTRGQQVTLSCSPISGHRSVSWYQQTPGQGLQFLFEYFSETQRNKGNFPGRFSGRQFSNSRSEMNVSTLELGDSALYLCASSLYSVSDGYTFGSGTRLTVV.

The rearrangement links TRBV5-1 to TRBJ1-6, with 8 bases lining up with TRBD1. The trim removed 5 bases at V and 9 bases at J, leaving 10 bases unmatched. CDR3 size: 15 residues. Germline CDR1 and CDR2: SGHRS and YFSETQ. CDR3 sequence reads: CASSPTGVSGSPLHF. CDR3 sequence (DNA): TGCGCCAGCAGTCCGACAGGGGTAAGCGGTTCACCCCTCCACTTT.

V usage is TRBV11-3 and J usage is TRBJ2-3; D is possibly TRBD2 (5 bases). This CDR3 contains 14 residues. Germline V gene data show CDR1 as SGHNT and CDR2 as YENEEA. The germline V and J ends were trimmed by 4 bases and 0 bases, with 8 bases remaining between them. CDR3 sequence reads: CASSSRTSTDTQYF. The CDR3, as DNA: TGTGCCAGCAGCTCGAGGACTAGCACAGATACGCAGTATTTT.

In regard to this clone: The junction departs from the called germline gene at one end, perhaps through a read error. The V call is TRBV7-9, the J call TRBJ1-2; 8 bases map to TRBD1. CDR3 length: 16 residues. The germline V gene has CDR1 SEHNR and CDR2 FQNEAQ (reference sequence). CDR3 coding DNA: TGTTCCAGCAGCTTAGTTTCGTCAGGGGGCAAAAATGGCTACACCTTC. This translates into CSSSLVSSGGKNGYTF.

The rearrangement links TRBV6-5 to TRBJ1-2; a possible D gene is TRBD1 (5 bases). CDR3 length equals 13 residues. Germline CDR1 reads MNHEY; CDR2 reads SVGAGI. The V gene lost 3 bases and the J gene lost 7 bases, with 12 bases spanning the gap. The CDR3 coding sequence is TGTGCCAGCAGTTATGGGGGGTCGCGTGGCTACACCTTC. Amino acids: CASSYGGSRGYTF.

This chain uses TRBV7-9 with TRBJ1-1, with D unclear. V shed 5 bases and J shed 4 bases, with 11 bases lying between them. This CDR3 is 13 amino acids long. Germline values: CDR1 SEHNR, CDR2 FQNEAQ (reference sequence). Here the CDR3 DNA reads TGTGCCAGCAGCCCGACTGGAGTCACTGAAGCTTTCTTT. It specifies CASSPTGVTEAFF.

This chain connects TRBV29-1 to TRBJ1-1, with D tentatively TRBD1 (6 bases). Germline loops: CDR1 SQVTM, CDR2 ANQGSEA. The CDR3 consists of 14 residues. V lost 6 bases, J lost 4 bases, and 18 bases lay in between. Here the CDR3 reads CSVSLGGGGTEAFF. The CDR3, as DNA: TGCAGCGTCTCCTTAGGGGGAGGGGGCACTGAAGCTTTCTTT.

This chain links TRBV29-1 with TRBJ1-5; D is possibly TRBD1 (6 bases). Germline V gene lookup returns CDR1 SQVTM and CDR2 ANQGSEA. CDR3 length equals 13 residues. Trimming removed 6 bases at V and 5 bases at J, with 14 bases between. CDR3: CSVSRGADQPQHF. The CDR3 coding sequence is TGCAGCGTCTCTCGGGGGGCCGATCAGCCCCAGCATTTT.

This clone was found once. The chain uses TRBV9 and TRBJ2-5; 10 nucleotides agree with TRBD2. The CDR3 contains 15 residues. Looked up from germline, CDR1 is SGDLS and CDR2 is YYNGEE. V lost 4 bases and J lost 5; bases outside the gene matches: 8. For the CDR3, the DNA is TGTGCCAGCAGCTCTAGCGGGAGACCCGGGGAGACCCAGTACTTC. It translates to CASSSSGRPGETQYF.

This clone has just a few counts. V usage is TRBV4-1 and J usage is TRBJ1-1; 9 bases fit TRBD1. V was clipped by 0 bases and J by 4 bases; unmatched bases: 3. The CDR3 is 15 amino acids. Germline V lookup: CDR1 MGHRA, CDR2 YSYEKL. Here the CDR3 DNA reads TGCGCCAGCAGCCAAGAGGCGACAGGGGGCACTGAAGCTTTCTTT. This encodes CASSQEATGGTEAFF.

The chain employs TRBV19 and TRBJ2-7; D is perhaps TRBD2 (5 bases). The CDR3 spans 15 residues. Germline-derived CDR1 and CDR2 are LNHDA and SQIVND (reference sequence). V was cut by 2 bases and J by 4 bases, with 15 bases left in between. The CDR3 bases are TGTGCCAGTAGTATACCTGGAGGAGGTACTTACGAGCAGTACTTC. It yields the protein CASSIPGGGTYEQYF.

The chain carries TRBV21-1 and TRBJ2-2; the D call of TRBD2 is as the table states it, not checked on the DNA. TRBV21-1 is an annotated pseudogene. This CDR3 is built from 18 residues. Written as DNA, the CDR3 is TGTGCCAGCAGCTTTAAGACTAGCGGGGGGTCTAACACCGGGGAGCTGTTTTTT. Protein product: CASSFKTSGGSNTGELFF.

The V and J genes are TRBV2 and TRBJ1-4; perhaps TRBD1 as D (6 bases). Per the germline V gene, CDR1 is SNHLY and CDR2 is FYNNEI. The CDR3 is 14 residues long. The V end was cut by 6 bases, the J end by 7 bases, with 15 bases between. CDR3 nucleotide sequence: TGTGCCAGCAGCCCTGAACAGGGTCTTGAAAAACTGTTTTTT. Protein sequence: CASSPEQGLEKLFF.

V and J are TRBV9 and TRBJ1-2, with TRBD1 matching over 12 bases. This CDR3 has 15 residues. Germline-derived CDR1 and CDR2 are SGDLS and YYNGEE. Unmatched junction bases numbered 4, after V lost 3 bases and J lost 4 bases. The CDR3 region is CASSEGQGAGYGYTF. The CDR3 DNA follows: TGTGCCAGCAGCGAGGGACAGGGGGCGGGCTATGGCTACACCTTC.

The chain carries TRBV30 and TRBJ2-5; D is unclear. The CDR3 totals 14 residues. V dropped 2 bases and J dropped 2 bases, with 12 bases sitting between them. The germline V gene has CDR1 GTSNPN and CDR2 SVGIG (reference sequence). The CDR3 sequence is CAWSRLPPQETQYF. CDR3 bases: TGTGCCTGGAGTAGACTTCCCCCACAAGAGACCCAGTACTTC.

On this clone: One end of the junction fails to match germline, which may point to a read error. The rearrangement links TRBV6-7 to TRBJ1-2; no clear D gene. TRBV6-7 is filed as an ORF, its function uncertain. CDR3 length equals 11 residues. CDR3 in DNA: TGTGCCAGCAGTTCCCCCTATAGCTACACCTTC. Protein sequence: CASSSPYSYTF.

This chain joins TRBV5-1 and TRBJ2-2; 10 nucleotides align to TRBD1. Germline CDR1 is SGHRS and CDR2 is YFSETQ. This CDR3 has 17 residues. The CDR3: CATPRDRGPSNTGELFF. In DNA, the CDR3 is TGCGCGACCCCCCGAGACAGGGGGCCCTCGAACACCGGGGAGCTGTTTTTT.

The V call is TRBV5-6, the J call TRBJ2-5, with 13 bases aligning to TRBD2. The CDR3 runs to 14 residues. The ends lost 3 bases at V and 6 bases at J; junction bases unmatched: 2. Germline V lookup: CDR1 SGHDT, CDR2 YYEEEE. Here the CDR3 reads CASSYGTSGKTQYF. The CDR3 nucleotides are TGTGCCAGCAGCTACGGGACTAGCGGGAAGACCCAGTACTTC.